These 29 T cell receptor beta chains were all obtained from the same sample, sequenced in a study of PD-1 blockade in classical Hodgkin lymphoma. The sample's time point: newly diagnosed, previously untreated cHL patient sample. Produced via immunoSEQ multiplex PCR; TCRdb's table is partial and in-frame only. This table has roughly 77,000 clones, 93% appearing once. The sequenced material came from peripheral blood mononuclear cells (PBMCs). The receptors stem from a human donor with classical Hodgkin lymphoma.

The V and J genes are TRBV10-3 and TRBJ2-1; 9 nucleotides align to TRBD2. CDR1 ENHRY and CDR2 SYGVKD come from the germline V gene. The CDR3 has 19 residues. J gave up 1 base and V 10 bases, and 20 bases lay outside the gene matches. The CDR3: CATLPGRASGVPSYNEQFF. The CDR3 DNA sequence: TGTGCCACACTTCCGGGGAGAGCTAGCGGGGTTCCATCCTACAATGAGCAGTTCTTC.

J is TRBJ2-3 and V is TRBV4-1, with TRBD2 matching over 9 bases. This CDR3 is 19 amino acids long. Germline-derived CDR1 and CDR2 are MGHRA and YSYEKL. Losses at the gene ends were 2 bases for V and 1 base for J; bases not matched to a gene: 13. The CDR3 reads CASSQRILSSGGRTDTQYF. The CDR3 DNA follows: TGCGCCAGCAGCCAAAGGATACTTTCCAGCGGGGGGCGCACAGATACGCAGTATTTT.

CDR3: CASRVDRVHTGELFF. The CDR3 region has the DNA TGTGCCAGCAGAGTTGACAGGGTACACACCGGGGAGCTGTTTTTT. The J gene is TRBJ2-2, the V gene TRBV6-6; 7 bases are shared with TRBD1. CDR1 and CDR2 from the germline V gene are MNHNY and SVGAGI (reference sequence). The CDR3 sequence is 15 residues long. J gave up 3 bases and V 6 bases, and 7 bases lay outside the gene matches.

V is TRBV7-2 and J is TRBJ2-3; D may be TRBD2 (6 bases). With 3 bases removed from V and 2 bases from J, the gap between germline ends came to 9 bases. Germline lookup yields CDR1 SGHTA and CDR2 FQGNSA. The CDR3 consists of 14 residues. CDR3 sequence (DNA): TGTGCCAGCAGCTTGGACTACCCCACAGATACGCAGTATTTT. Translated, it gives CASSLDYPTDTQYF. Supplemented by reference TRBV7-2 and TRBJ2-3, the full variable domain reads GAGVSQSPSNKVTEKGKDVELRCDPISGHTALYWYRQSLGQGLEFLIYFQGNSAPDKSGLPSDRFSAERTGGSVSTLTIQRTQQEDSAVYLCASSLDYPTDTQYFGPGTRLTVL.

The chain links TRBV6-5 to TRBJ1-2; 8 positions agree with TRBD1. V shed 6 bases and J 2 bases; nucleotides not matched to a gene: 8. CDR1 is MNHEY and CDR2 is SVGAGI in the germline V gene. The CDR3 runs 15 residues. The DNA for the CDR3 is TGTGCCAGCAGGGTGGACAGGGCTAAAAACTATGGCTACACCTTC. It codes for CASRVDRAKNYGYTF.

The V call is TRBV5-1, the J call TRBJ2-5; D perhaps matches TRBD2 (7 bases). Between the trimmed V and J ends, which lost 0 bases and 5 bases, there was a span of 11 bases. The CDR3 is made up of 14 amino acids. Germline-derived CDR1 and CDR2 are SGHRS and YFSETQ. This CDR3 is CASSLEGGSETQYF. As DNA, the CDR3 is TGCGCCAGCAGCTTGGAGGGGGGGTCGGAGACCCAGTACTTC. The full variable domain, in which reference TRBV5-1 and TRBJ2-5 provide the parts outside the CDR3, is KAGVTQTPRYLIKTRGQQVTLSCSPISGHRSVSWYQQTPGQGLQFLFEYFSETQRNKGNFPGRFSGRQFSNSRSEMNVSTLELGDSALYLCASSLEGGSETQYFGPGTRLLVL.

This clone appeared a single time. Here the CDR3 reads CASTLPGRGYGYTF. DNA for the CDR3: TGCGCCAGCACCCTGCCGGGCAGGGGCTATGGCTACACCTTC. The rearrangement uses TRBV5-1 and TRBJ1-2; perhaps TRBD1 as D (6 bases). This CDR3 contains 14 residues. V was shortened by 6 bases and J by 4 bases, with 16 bases between the two germline ends. CDR1 is SGHRS and CDR2 is YFSETQ in the germline V gene.

The sample holds one count of this clone. The chain has TRBV5-4 and TRBJ1-2, with D maybe TRBD1 (6 bases). The CDR3 is 14 amino acids. Trimming cost V 4 bases and J 6 bases, with 16 bases left between them. From germline, CDR1 is SGHNT and CDR2 YYREEE (reference sequence). The CDR3 coding sequence is TGTGCCAGCAGCCCCGGGGGGGGGCGGGATGGCTACACCTTC. Translated: CASSPGGGRDGYTF.

CDR3 DNA sequence: TGCAGCGTTGTAGGGATTGGCTTGGTCGTTGAGCAGTTCTTC. This sequence encodes CSVVGIGLVVEQFF. The rearrangement uses TRBV29-1 and TRBJ2-1; D is unresolved. CDR3 size: 14 residues. Germline V gene data show CDR1 as SQVTM and CDR2 as ANQGSEA. Deletions cut 4 bases from V and 9 bases from J, with 19 bases between.

The rearrangement links TRBV12-2 to TRBJ1-2. TRBV12-2 is a recognized pseudogene. CDR3 size: 14 residues. CDR3 protein: CASRLGGSVDGYTF. CDR3 sequence (DNA): TGTGCAAGTCGCTTAGGGGGAAGTGTCGATGGCTACACCTTC.

The gene calls are TRBV5-6 and TRBJ1-2; the match to TRBD1 covers 12 bases. Per germline, CDR1 SGHDT and CDR2 YYEEEE. The CDR3 covers 16 residues. The J segment lost 4 bases and the V segment lost 0 bases, leaving 4 bases of the junction unmatched. The CDR3 reads CASSLAGTGGFYGYTF. The CDR3 bases are TGTGCCAGCAGCTTGGCCGGGACAGGGGGCTTCTATGGCTACACCTTC.

The chain carries TRBV6-6 and TRBJ1-2; D call uncertain. Germline-derived CDR1 and CDR2 are MNHNY and SVGAGI (reference sequence). Trimming removed 6 bases at V and 3 bases at J, with 14 bases between. There are 14 residues in the CDR3. CDR3 DNA sequence: TGTGCCAGCAGCTACCGGCGAGTCGACTATGGCTACACCTTC. It translates to CASSYRRVDYGYTF.

This clone was observed a few times. The chain joins TRBV7-9 to TRBJ1-4, with a tentative D call TRBD1 (6 bases). CDR1 and CDR2 from the germline V gene are SEHNR and FQNEAQ (reference sequence). There are 14 residues in the CDR3. The germline V and J ends were trimmed by 3 bases and 10 bases, with 15 bases remaining between them. The CDR3 loop reads CASSFKGVDGKLFF. In nucleotides, the CDR3 is TGTGCCAGCAGCTTTAAGGGGGTTGACGGAAAACTGTTTTTT.

The chain employs TRBV9 and TRBJ2-3, with 11 bases that match TRBD2. Germline loops: CDR1 SGDLS, CDR2 YYNGEE. The length of the CDR3 is 17 residues. Germline trimming cut 0 bases from V and 3 bases from J; bases unmatched to any gene: 6. CDR3: CASSVGLAGGVTDTQYF. The CDR3 DNA sequence: TGTGCCAGCAGCGTAGGCCTAGCGGGAGGAGTAACAGATACGCAGTATTTT.

This clone was seen a few times. This chain links TRBV21-1 with TRBJ2-5; the D call in the table, TRBD2, was not verified against the DNA. TRBV21-1 is a documented pseudogene. CDR3 size: 16 residues. The CDR3 here is CASSTKLGLAGETQYF. Written as DNA, the CDR3 is TGTGCCAGCAGCACGAAGCTTGGACTAGCGGGGGAGACCCAGTACTTC.

The chain uses TRBV4-1 and TRBJ1-3; D remains ambiguous. Germline V lookup: CDR1 MGHRA, CDR2 YSYEKL. The CDR3 contains 14 residues. The V end lost 0 bases, the J end lost 4 bases, and 7 bases lay between the germline ends. The CDR3 coding sequence is TGCGCCAGCAGCCAAGATCTTGGGGGAAACACCATATATTTT. It encodes CASSQDLGGNTIYF.

J is TRBJ1-1 and V is TRBV28; no firm D call. V lost 4 bases and J lost 3, with 15 bases in between. This CDR3 has 15 residues. Germline loops: CDR1 MDHEN, CDR2 SYDVKM. CDR3: CASSYQMLGDTEAFF. As DNA, the CDR3 is TGTGCCAGCAGTTACCAGATGCTTGGGGACACTGAAGCTTTCTTT.

The J gene is TRBJ2-7, the V gene TRBV6-5; 11 bases fit TRBD1. The V segment lost 4 bases and the J segment 5 bases; nucleotides outside the gene matches: 4. CDR1 and CDR2 from the germline V gene are MNHEY and SVGAGI. The CDR3 consists of 14 residues. This CDR3 is CASSSDRGRNEQYF. The CDR3 DNA reads TGTGCCAGCAGTTCGGACAGGGGGCGAAACGAGCAGTACTTC.

The chain recombines TRBV6-5 with TRBJ1-2; 9 bases align to TRBD1. The CDR3 covers 13 residues. V lost 2 bases, J lost 8 bases, and 3 bases stayed unmatched. The V gene's germline CDR1 is MNHEY and CDR2 SVGAGI. This chain's CDR3 is CASSYRTGDGYTF. For the CDR3, the DNA is TGTGCCAGCAGTTACAGGACAGGGGACGGCTACACCTTC.

This chain uses TRBV5-1 with TRBJ2-2; tentative D call: TRBD1 (8 bases). Germline V gives CDR1 SGHRS, CDR2 YFSETQ. The CDR3 runs to 16 residues. Trimming left V 3 bases short and J 3 bases short, with 15 bases between. The CDR3 bases are TGCGCCAGCAGCTCACAGGGGGGGCTTTACACCGGGGAGCTGTTTTTT. Amino acid sequence: CASSSQGGLYTGELFF.

This rearrangement joins TRBV5-4 to TRBJ1-1; 8 bases are shared with TRBD1. Trimming at V came to 4 bases and at J to 4 bases, leaving 9 bases not matched to a gene. CDR3 length: 15 amino acids. In germline, CDR1 is SGHNT, CDR2 YYREEE (reference sequence). CDR3 in DNA: TGTGCCAGCAGCCCCCGGACAGGGACGGTCACTGAAGCTTTCTTT. This codes for CASSPRTGTVTEAFF.

This clone was recorded once. The V gene is TRBV27, the J gene TRBJ1-6; D gene unclear. V lost 6 bases to trimming and J lost 4 bases, with 4 bases between them. CDR1 is MNHEY and CDR2 is SMNVEV in the germline V gene (reference sequence). The CDR3 sequence is 12 residues long. DNA of the CDR3: TGTGCCAGCAGGGCTTATAATTCACCCCTCCACTTT. Its translation is CASRAYNSPLHF.

The V gene is TRBV5-1, the J gene TRBJ2-7; 7 bases fit TRBD1. Losses at the gene ends were 3 bases for V and 3 bases for J; bases not matched to a gene: 6. CDR1 and CDR2 from the germline V gene are SGHRS and YFSETQ. CDR3 length: 14 residues. The CDR3 sequence: CASSSQTGIYEQYF. In nucleotides, the CDR3 is TGCGCCAGCAGCTCCCAGACAGGGATCTACGAGCAGTACTTC.

The CDR3 DNA sequence: TGCGCCAGCAGCGTAGCGAGGGGGGACACCGGGGAGCTGTTTTTT. It yields the protein CASSVARGDTGELFF. The chain is built from TRBV10-2 and TRBJ2-2; possibly TRBD1 or TRBD2 for D (6 bases each). This CDR3 is 15 amino acids long. Trimming pared 6 bases from V and 3 bases from J, leaving 14 bases between. Germline CDR1 reads WSHSY; CDR2 reads SAAADI.

The chain joins TRBV11-1 to TRBJ1-4; TRBD1 might be the D (5 bases). Trimming shortened V by 5 bases and J by 2 bases, and 12 bases separated the two germline ends. The V gene's germline CDR1 is SGHAT and CDR2 FQDESV (reference sequence). The length of the CDR3 is 15 residues. Written as DNA, the CDR3 is TGTGCCAGCAGCCGATCCGGGACGACTAATGAAAAACTGTTTTTT. It yields the protein CASSRSGTTNEKLFF. Filled out from reference TRBV11-1 and TRBJ1-4, the complete variable domain reads EAEVAQSPRYKITEKSQAVAFWCDPISGHATLYWYRQILGQGPELLVQFQDESVVDDSQLPKDRFSAERLKGVDSTLKIQPAELGDSAMYLCASSRSGTTNEKLFFGSGTQLSVL.

J is TRBJ1-3 and V is TRBV11-2; D gene unclear. Trimming stripped 2 bases from V and 3 bases from J, with 2 bases between. CDR3 length: 12 amino acids. From germline, CDR1 is SGHAT and CDR2 FQNNGV. This CDR3 is CASSLNGNTIYF. Written as DNA, the CDR3 is TGTGCCAGCAGCTTAAATGGAAACACCATATATTTT.

The sample holds one count of this clone. V gene TRBV2 combines with J gene TRBJ2-1; the D gene could be TRBD1 or TRBD2 (5 bases each). The germline V gene encodes CDR1 SNHLY and CDR2 FYNNEI. V was pared by 6 bases and J by 1 base, with 13 bases between. The CDR3 contains 15 residues. CDR3 amino acids: CASSDGTPSYNEQFF. CDR3 in DNA: TGTGCCAGCAGCGACGGGACCCCTTCCTACAATGAGCAGTTCTTC.

Only one count was recorded for this clone. This sequence joins TRBV7-6 and TRBJ2-7, with a possible D match to TRBD2 (6 bases). Trimming removed 0 bases from V and 2 bases from J, with 17 bases in between. This CDR3 spans 17 amino acids. The germline gives CDR1 SGHVS, CDR2 FNYEAQ. CDR3 coding DNA: TGTGCCAGCAGCTTAGCGGGGGGTGGCAGTGGAGCCTACGAGCAGTACTTC. It codes for CASSLAGGGSGAYEQYF.

The chain joins TRBV28 to TRBJ2-5; the D gene is possibly TRBD2 (5 bases). Trimming pared 0 bases from V and 4 bases from J, leaving 15 bases between. Per the germline V gene, CDR1 is MDHEN and CDR2 is SYDVKM. This CDR3 is 16 amino acids long. The CDR3 sequence: CASSLWVRARGETQYF. The CDR3 region has the DNA TGTGCCAGCAGTTTATGGGTCCGGGCCCGGGGAGAGACCCAGTACTTC.